One sample yielded the 30 T cell receptor beta chains listed below, sequenced in a study of blood T cell repertoires in COVID-19. Sequenced by immunoSEQ multiplex PCR; TCRdb stores in-frame clones only, minus some. The sample gives 60,000 to 85,000 clones, 75% to 85% of which show up once; roughly 18% is in the top ten. The source material was peripheral blood. Every receptor here comes from a man between 65 and 85 years old who had recovered from COVID-19.

The chain couples TRBV9 to TRBJ2-4; tentatively, D is TRBD1 (5 bases). CDR3 length equals 13 residues. Germline V gene lookup returns CDR1 SGDLS and CDR2 YYNGEE. Trimming stripped 0 bases from V and 6 bases from J, with 7 bases between. CDR3 protein: CASSVAGLNIQYF. Written as DNA, the CDR3 is TGTGCCAGCAGCGTAGCAGGGCTAAACATTCAGTACTTC.

The V gene is TRBV12-3 or TRBV12-4, the J gene TRBJ2-1; 9 bases are shared with TRBD1. The trim removed 5 bases at V and 5 bases at J, leaving 1 base unmatched. This CDR3 is built from 13 residues. Here the CDR3 DNA reads TGTGCCAGCAGTCGACAGGGGGACAATGAGCAGTTCTTC. Its protein product is CASSRQGDNEQFF.

V usage is TRBV18 and J usage is TRBJ2-7; 11 bases fit TRBD1. Germline CDR1 reads KGHSH; CDR2 reads LQKENI. There are 14 residues in the CDR3. Germline trimming cut 4 bases from V and 5 bases from J; bases unmatched to any gene: 4. This chain's CDR3 is CASSRTGGADEQYF. For the CDR3, the DNA is TGTGCCAGCTCACGGACAGGGGGCGCGGACGAGCAGTACTTC.

This clone was found once. The gene calls are TRBV28 and TRBJ1-2, with D possibly TRBD1 on 6 matching bases. The CDR3 sequence is 16 residues long. V was pared by 5 bases and J by 9 bases, with 25 bases between. The germline gives CDR1 MDHEN, CDR2 SYDVKM. CDR3 coding DNA: TGTGCCAGCAGTGGTACCCGCATCAGGGGCGTTTTGAGCTACACCTTC. Translating gives CASSGTRIRGVLSYTF.

In this sample, this clone turned up a few times. This CDR3 reads CASSQVSGGAFF. The CDR3 coding sequence is TGTGCCAGCAGCCAAGTCTCAGGGGGAGCTTTCTTT. The chain links TRBV4-2 to TRBJ1-1, with 7 bases fitting TRBD1. CDR3 length: 12 amino acids. Germline CDR1 reads LGHNA; CDR2 reads YNFKEQ. V was pared by 1 base and J by 10 bases, with 3 bases of the junction left unmatched.

Details on this clone: Other DNA sequences from this sample encode an identical CDR3 as well. The chain is built from TRBV7-7 and TRBJ2-7; 10 bases are a match to TRBD1. Germline lookup yields CDR1 SSHAT and CDR2 FNYEAQ (reference sequence). With 1 base clipped from V and 4 bases from J, the junction kept 4 bases outside the gene matches. This CDR3 is built from 15 residues. CDR3: CASSLGTGGSYEQYF. The CDR3 bases are TGTGCCAGCAGCTTAGGGACAGGGGGGTCTTACGAGCAGTACTTC.

The chain has TRBV6-5 and TRBJ2-7; D may be TRBD1 (6 bases). Trimming cost V 8 bases and J 4 bases, with 18 bases left between them. CDR1 is MNHEY, CDR2 SVGAGI, per germline. The CDR3 consists of 14 residues. CDR3 nucleotide sequence: TGTGCCAGCTTGGTCTCGAACAGGGCGTACGAGCAGTACTTC. It specifies CASLVSNRAYEQYF.

This clone was picked up one time. This chain links TRBV19 with TRBJ1-1; TRBD1 aligns across 10 bases. The V gene end was trimmed by 9 bases and the J gene end by 4 bases; junction bases not matched to a gene: 14. Germline V gene data show CDR1 as LNHDA and CDR2 as SQIVND (reference sequence). The CDR3 extends over 16 amino acids. CDR3 DNA: TGTGCCAGCAGTCCTGACAGGGGGCTCGAGGTCACTGAAGCTTTCTTT. Its translation: CASSPDRGLEVTEAFF. Full variable domain (remainder filled in from reference TRBV19 and TRBJ1-1): DGGITQSPKYLFRKEGQNVTLSCEQNLNHDAMYWYRQDPGQGLRLIYYSQIVNDFQKGDIAEGYSVSREKKESFPLTVTSAQKNPTAFYLCASSPDRGLEVTEAFFGQGTRLTVV.

The CDR3 spells CASSQGQTSSYNEQFF. The CDR3, as DNA: TGCGCCAGCAGCCAGGGACAGACAAGCTCCTACAATGAGCAGTTCTTC. This sequence joins TRBV4-1 and TRBJ2-1, with 7 bases aligning to TRBD1. The CDR3 runs 16 residues. V lost 3 bases, J lost 0 bases, and 5 bases stayed unmatched. Looked up from germline, CDR1 is MGHRA and CDR2 is YSYEKL.

V usage is TRBV28 and J usage is TRBJ1-1; D perhaps matches TRBD1 (5 bases). Germline V gene lookup returns CDR1 MDHEN and CDR2 SYDVKM. Trimming shortened V by 1 base and J by 6 bases, and 12 bases separated the two germline ends. The CDR3 loop spans 14 amino acids. CDR3 protein: CASSLFGRQPEAFF. CDR3 DNA sequence: TGTGCCAGCAGTTTATTCGGTCGACAGCCTGAAGCTTTCTTT. Full variable domain (outside the CDR3, taken from reference TRBV28 and TRBJ1-1): DVKVTQSSRYLVKRTGEKVFLECVQDMDHENMFWYRQDPGLGLRLIYFSYDVKMKEKGDIPEGYSVSREKKERFSLILESASTNQTSMYLCASSLFGRQPEAFFGQGTRLTVV.

The rearrangement joins TRBV7-2 to TRBJ2-7, with TRBD2 identical over 7 bases. The CDR3 is 16 amino acids. With V trimmed by 0 bases and J by 0 bases, 5 bases remained unmatched. CDR1 and CDR2 from the germline V gene are SGHTA and FQGNSA. The CDR3 DNA reads as TGTGCCAGCAGCTTAGCGGGAGCGGGATACTCCTACGAGCAGTACTTC. It codes for CASSLAGAGYSYEQYF.

The rearrangement uses TRBV9 and TRBJ1-5; 7 nucleotides agree with TRBD1. This CDR3 region has 14 residues. Germline CDR1 is SGDLS and CDR2 is YYNGEE. With 4 bases clipped from V and 5 bases from J, the junction kept 6 bases outside the gene matches. The CDR3 region has the DNA TGTGCCAGCAGCACGGGACAGAATCATCAGCCCCAGCATTTT. Amino acid sequence: CASSTGQNHQPQHF.

The rearrangement links TRBV14 to TRBJ2-1; 7 bases match TRBD2. After removal of 0 bases from V and 8 bases from J, the junction contained 7 bases not matched to a gene. The CDR3 has 15 residues. Per germline, CDR1 SGHDN and CDR2 FVKESK. CDR3 nucleotides: TGTGCCAGCAGCCAAGATAGCAGCGGGGCCCATGAGCAGTTCTTC. Protein: CASSQDSSGAHEQFF.

The V gene is TRBV30, the J gene TRBJ1-4; D is unresolved. The germline gives CDR1 GTSNPN, CDR2 SVGIG (reference sequence). CDR3 length equals 13 residues. V was cut by 4 bases and J by 1 base, with 7 bases left in between. CDR3 DNA: TGTGCCTGGACCCTAGGAACTAATGAAAAACTGTTTTTT. Its translation is CAWTLGTNEKLFF.

J is TRBJ1-5 and V is TRBV7-2; perhaps TRBD1 as D (6 bases). Germline V gene lookup returns CDR1 SGHTA and CDR2 FQGNSA. This CDR3 contains 15 residues. The V and J ends lost 1 base and 11 bases respectively, with 18 bases between them. The DNA for the CDR3 is TGTGCCAGCAGCTTAGTAGGGGGAGGGGATCGGGCCCAGCATTTT. This sequence encodes CASSLVGGGDRAQHF.

The count of this clone is one. The V gene is TRBV9, the J gene TRBJ1-6; the D is unclear. Deletions cut 3 bases from V and 9 bases from J, with 13 bases between. CDR1 SGDLS and CDR2 YYNGEE come from the germline V gene. CDR3 size: 14 residues. In DNA, the CDR3 is TGTGCCAGCAGCGGTCAACGAGTTGGTTCACCCCTCCACTTT. It codes for CASSGQRVGSPLHF. The whole variable domain, filled in from reference TRBV9 and TRBJ1-6, reads DSGVTQTPKHLITATGQRVTLRCSPRSGDLSVYWYQQSLDQGLQFLIQYYNGEERAKGNILERFSAQQFPDLHSELNLSSLELGDSALYFCASSGQRVGSPLHFGNGTRLTVT.

This clone was observed once. The rearrangement joins TRBV6-5 to TRBJ1-5; TRBD1 is a possible D gene (5 bases). CDR1 and CDR2 (germline): MNHEY, SVGAGI. V was pared by 6 bases and J by 3 bases, with 15 bases between. The CDR3 contains 15 residues. The CDR3 protein is CASRRDQGFNQPQHF. CDR3 bases: TGTGCCAGCAGAAGAGACCAGGGTTTCAATCAGCCCCAGCATTTT.

About this clone: At one boundary the junction diverges from the germline segment, which might be a read error. This chain uses TRBV12-3 or TRBV12-4 with TRBJ1-2, with a tentative D call TRBD1 (5 bases). This CDR3 is built from 13 residues. CDR3 in amino acids: CASSFEGAYGYIF. DNA for the CDR3: TGTGCCAGCAGTTTCGAAGGGGCGTATGGCTACATCTTC.

The sample holds one count of this clone. The CDR3 DNA sequence: TGTGCCATCAGTGAGTCGAGCGGACAGGCTATAAATCAGCCCCAGCATTTT. Residues: CAISESSGQAINQPQHF. The rearrangement uses TRBV10-3 and TRBJ1-5; 7 nucleotides align to TRBD1. Germline V gene sequence: CDR1 ENHRY, CDR2 SYGVKD. This CDR3 has 17 amino acids. V gave up 0 bases and J gave up 4 bases; unmatched junction bases: 9.

This rearrangement joins TRBV28 to TRBJ1-2; D gene uncertain. The CDR3 runs 17 residues. Trimming stripped 4 bases from V and 8 bases from J, with 26 bases between. CDR1 and CDR2 from the germline V gene are MDHEN and SYDVKM. CDR3: CASSSEVLPGILRGYTF. CDR3 bases: TGTGCCAGCAGTTCAGAGGTTCTGCCCGGGATCCTACGCGGCTACACCTTC.

This chain uses TRBV11-2 with TRBJ1-4, with 8 bases matching TRBD1. V lost 5 bases, J lost 8 bases, and 13 bases stayed unmatched. The CDR3 extends over 16 amino acids. Germline V CDR1 and CDR2: SGHAT, FQNNGV. The DNA of the CDR3 is TGTGCCAGCAGCGACGTTAGACAGGGGCCGTTGGAAAAACTGTTTTTT. It specifies CASSDVRQGPLEKLFF.

This clone is judged medium-sized. The V gene is TRBV15, the J gene TRBJ1-5; 9 bases line up with TRBD1. Germline CDR1 LNHNV, CDR2 YYDKDF (reference sequence). V gave up 1 base and J gave up 3 bases; unmatched junction bases: 4. The CDR3 extends over 16 amino acids. CDR3 sequence (DNA): TGTGCCACCAGCAGAGGGGGACAGGGTCCCAATCAGCCCCAGCATTTT. Translated, it gives CATSRGGQGPNQPQHF.

V is TRBV5-1 and J is TRBJ2-1; 10 nucleotides line up with TRBD2. The CDR3 runs 13 residues. With 2 bases clipped from V and 9 bases from J, the junction kept 2 bases outside the gene matches. Germline lookup yields CDR1 SGHRS and CDR2 YFSETQ. The CDR3 nucleotides are TGCGCCAGCAGCTTAGGACTAGCGGTTGAGCAGTTCTTC. Translated: CASSLGLAVEQFF.

This clone was seen only a few times. This chain uses TRBV11-2 with TRBJ1-1; TRBD1 matches at 10 bases. Germline assignment: CDR1 SGHAT and CDR2 FQNNGV. Germline trimming cut 5 bases from V and 4 bases from J; bases unmatched to any gene: 10. This CDR3 spans 16 amino acids. The CDR3 nucleotides read TGTGCCAGCAGCGGGGGGACAGGGGAAGCGGGCACTGAAGCTTTCTTT. Protein product: CASSGGTGEAGTEAFF. Supplemented by reference TRBV11-2 and TRBJ1-1, the full variable domain reads EAGVAQSPRYKIIEKRQSVAFWCNPISGHATLYWYQQILGQGPKLLIQFQNNGVVDDSQLPKDRFSAERLKGVDSTLKIQPAKLEDSAVYLCASSGGTGEAGTEAFFGQGTRLTVV.

The genes are TRBV5-1 and TRBJ2-5, with D uncertain. V lost 0 bases to trimming and J lost 3 bases, with 12 bases between them. This CDR3 contains 15 residues. Germline-derived CDR1 and CDR2 are SGHRS and YFSETQ. The DNA for the CDR3 is TGCGCCAGCAGCTTGGAACTCCGGGTTGAAGAGACCCAGTACTTC. Translated: CASSLELRVEETQYF. Full variable domain (rest looked up from reference TRBV5-1 and TRBJ2-5): KAGVTQTPRYLIKTRGQQVTLSCSPISGHRSVSWYQQTPGQGLQFLFEYFSETQRNKGNFPGRFSGRQFSNSRSEMNVSTLELGDSALYLCASSLELRVEETQYFGPGTRLLVL.

This clone was counted only a few times. The chain couples TRBV5-4 to TRBJ2-2, with D tentatively TRBD2 (5 bases). CDR1 SGHNT and CDR2 YYREEE come from the germline V gene (reference sequence). The germline V and J ends were trimmed by 4 bases and 6 bases, with 19 bases remaining between them. CDR3 size: 16 residues. The chain's CDR3 is CASSLGRGLGPGELFF. As DNA, the CDR3 is TGTGCCAGCAGCCTCGGTCGGGGATTGGGCCCCGGGGAGCTGTTTTTT.

A note on this clone: Other DNA sequences in this specimen translate into the identical CDR3. This rearrangement joins TRBV27 to TRBJ1-5; D is ambiguous. This CDR3 region has 14 residues. Germline assignment: CDR1 MNHEY and CDR2 SMNVEV (reference sequence). Trimming took 2 bases from V and 2 from J, leaving 7 bases between them. The CDR3 DNA reads as TGTGCCAGCAGTTTAAGGCAGGGCAATCAGCCCCAGCATTTT. This translates into CASSLRQGNQPQHF.

Only a few counts were recorded for this clone. The chain links TRBV27 to TRBJ1-5; D gene unclear. Trimming took off 6 bases at V and 7 bases at J, with 19 bases between the two ends. Germline V gene sequence: CDR1 MNHEY, CDR2 SMNVEV (reference sequence). This CDR3 is built from 15 residues. CDR3 DNA: TGTGCCAGCAGATCCCGAGGAGGGATCTGGCAGCCCCAGCATTTT. It specifies CASRSRGGIWQPQHF.

The chain recombines TRBV4-3 with TRBJ2-3; 7 positions agree with TRBD1. The CDR3 is 17 residues long. Germline CDR1 reads LGHNA; CDR2 reads YSLEER. After removal of 1 base from V and 3 bases from J, the junction contained 10 bases not matched to a gene. In nucleotides, the CDR3 is TGCGCCAGCAGCCAAGTCCCCGGGACAGCTAAGACAGATACGCAGTATTTT. Translating gives CASSQVPGTAKTDTQYF.

The rearrangement uses TRBV7-2 and TRBJ1-4, with 11 bases aligning to TRBD1. Germline CDR1 SGHTA, CDR2 FQGNSA. The CDR3 totals 15 residues. V gave up 5 bases and J gave up 5 bases; unmatched junction bases: 4. The DNA of the CDR3 is TGTGCCAGCAGCCCGCGGGACAGGGGGAATGAAAAACTGTTTTTT. Residues: CASSPRDRGNEKLFF.